The entry below describes one T cell receptor (beta chain). The entry originates in a study of CD8 T cells in Susac syndrome. Random hexamers served to reverse transcribe roughly 0.45 to 1 ug RNA. Amplification of TCR beta CDR3 spanned 54 Vbeta and 13 Jbeta via immunoSEQ multiplex PCR. MiXCR, run by TCRdb on the immunoSEQ multiplex PCR reads, gives a single entry per CDR3 protein. The table has about 200,000 distinct CDR3 sequences, 85% to 95% seen once. Trimming removed 0 bases at V and 6 bases at J, with 8 bases between. This CDR3 is built from 13 residues. Age- and sex-matched healthy donors served as the control group. Through negative isolation, CD4+ and CD8+ T cells were obtained, while TEMRA cells were enriched using FACS.

The source is a human donor in good health. The gene calls are TRBV23-1 and TRBJ1-1; D not certain. TRBV23-1 is an ORF, with its function uncertain. What was sequenced was CD4+ T cells from PBMCs. CDR3 sequence (DNA): TGCGCCAGCAGTCAATCGAAAGGTGCTGAAGCTTTCTTT. Translation: CASSQSKGAEAFF.